These 5 T cell receptor beta chains share one sample of origin, sequenced in a study of HIV-infected patients and healthy controls. All unsorted peripheral T cells were captured because whole blood was used without fractionation. Alpha and beta constant-region primers primed reverse transcription of 400 to 500 ng RNA. Using multiplexing indices, alpha and beta chain libraries were generated apart by chain-specific third strand synthesis. MiXCR, run by TCRdb on the 5' RACE reads, gives a single entry per CDR3 protein. This table has 10,000 to 15,000 distinct CDR3 sequences, 9.3% appearing once. The sample was blood, taken before antiretroviral therapy. All receptors derive from an adult with HIV infection. The donor label of this sample is uncertain.

This clonotype came up a few times. The chain couples TRBV7-8 to TRBJ2-3, with TRBD1 matching over 8 bases. Germline trimming cut 5 bases from V and 4 bases from J; bases unmatched to any gene: 8. Germline V gene lookup returns CDR1 SGHVS and CDR2 FQNEAQ. This CDR3 contains 15 residues. CDR3: CASSLVQGGPDTQYF. DNA for the CDR3: TGTGCCAGCAGCCTGGTACAGGGGGGCCCAGATACGCAGTATTTT. Looking up the rest from reference TRBV7-8 and TRBJ2-3 gives the full variable domain: GAGVSQSPRYKVAKRGQDVALRCDPISGHVSLFWYQQALGQGPEFLTYFQNEAQLDKSGLPSDRFFAERPEGSVSTLKIQRTQQEDSAVYLCASSLVQGGPDTQYFGPGTRLTVL.

In this sample, this clonotype turned up many times. The chain has TRBV12-2 and TRBJ1-1. TRBV12-2 is tagged as a pseudogene. The CDR3 sequence is 14 residues long. The CDR3 coding sequence is TGTGCAAGTCGCTTAGCGGGTAGGGACACTGAAGCTTTCTTT. Its translation is CASRLAGRDTEAFF.

This clonotype was observed a few times. The gene calls are TRBV11-1 and TRBJ2-3; 12 positions agree with TRBD2. CDR3 size: 16 residues. The J segment lost 2 bases and the V segment lost 5 bases, leaving 5 bases of the junction unmatched. CDR1 and CDR2 from the germline V gene are SGHAT and FQDESV (reference sequence). CDR3 region: CASSPSGGALTDTQYF. CDR3 DNA sequence: TGTGCCAGCAGCCCTAGCGGGGGGGCACTCACAGATACGCAGTATTTT.

The sample holds many counts of this clonotype. The chain joins TRBV10-3 to TRBJ1-5, with D possibly TRBD1 on 5 matching bases. Between the trimmed V and J ends, which lost 3 bases and 3 bases, there was a span of 15 bases. The CDR3 runs 16 residues. Germline V CDR1 and CDR2: ENHRY, SYGVKD. The CDR3 protein is CAISDSGPLNNQPQHF. In DNA form, the CDR3 reads TGTGCCATCAGTGATTCGGGGCCGCTAAACAATCAGCCCCAGCATTTT.

This clonotype was seen more than once but under ten times. This rearrangement joins TRBV7-2 to TRBJ1-5; D unclear. There are 15 residues in the CDR3. Germline CDR1 reads SGHTA; CDR2 reads FQGNSA. Trimming took off 3 bases at V and 3 bases at J, with 12 bases between the two ends. The CDR3 here is CASSFLRANNQPQHF. The CDR3 DNA sequence: TGTGCCAGCAGCTTCCTCCGGGCCAACAATCAGCCCCAGCATTTT. The full variable domain, completed using reference TRBV7-2 and TRBJ1-5, is GAGVSQSPSNKVTEKGKDVELRCDPISGHTALYWYRQSLGQGLEFLIYFQGNSAPDKSGLPSDRFSAERTGGSVSTLTIQRTQQEDSAVYLCASSFLRANNQPQHFGDGTRLSIL.